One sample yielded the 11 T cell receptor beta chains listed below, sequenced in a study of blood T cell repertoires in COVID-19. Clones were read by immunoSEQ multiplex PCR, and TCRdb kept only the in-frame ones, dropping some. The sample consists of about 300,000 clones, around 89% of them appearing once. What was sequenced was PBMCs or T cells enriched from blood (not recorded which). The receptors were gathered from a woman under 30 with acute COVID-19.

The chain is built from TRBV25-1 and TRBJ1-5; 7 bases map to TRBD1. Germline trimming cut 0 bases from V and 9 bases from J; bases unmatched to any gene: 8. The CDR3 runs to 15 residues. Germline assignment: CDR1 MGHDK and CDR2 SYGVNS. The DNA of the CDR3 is TGTGCCAGCAGTGAATACGACAGGGAGGTACGGCCCCAGCATTTT. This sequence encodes CASSEYDREVRPQHF.

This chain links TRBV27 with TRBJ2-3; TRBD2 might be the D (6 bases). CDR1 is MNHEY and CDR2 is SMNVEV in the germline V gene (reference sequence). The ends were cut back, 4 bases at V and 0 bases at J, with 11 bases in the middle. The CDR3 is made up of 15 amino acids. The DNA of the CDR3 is TGTGCCAGCAGTTCTAGACTAGGGAGCACAGATACGCAGTATTTT. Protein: CASSSRLGSTDTQYF.

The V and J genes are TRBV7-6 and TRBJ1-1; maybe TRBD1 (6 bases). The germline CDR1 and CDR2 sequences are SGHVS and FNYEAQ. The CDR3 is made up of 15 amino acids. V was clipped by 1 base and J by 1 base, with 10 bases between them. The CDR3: CASSLDRTANTEAFF. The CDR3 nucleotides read TGTGCCAGCAGCTTAGACAGGACAGCGAACACTGAAGCTTTCTTT.

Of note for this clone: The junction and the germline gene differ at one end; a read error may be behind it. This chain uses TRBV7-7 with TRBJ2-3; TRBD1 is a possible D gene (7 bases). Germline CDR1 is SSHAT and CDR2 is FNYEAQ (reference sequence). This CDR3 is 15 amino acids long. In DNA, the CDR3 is TGTGCTAGCAGCTTATCCTCAGGGGGGCGGGATACGCAGTATTTT. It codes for CASSLSSGGRDTQYF. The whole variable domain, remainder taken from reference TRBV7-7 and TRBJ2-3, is GAGVSQSPRYKVTKRGQDVTLRCDPISSHATLYWYQQALGQGPEFLTYFNYEAQPDKSGLPSDRFSAERPEGSISTLTIQRTEQRDSAMYRCASSLSSGGRDTQYFGPGTRLTVL.

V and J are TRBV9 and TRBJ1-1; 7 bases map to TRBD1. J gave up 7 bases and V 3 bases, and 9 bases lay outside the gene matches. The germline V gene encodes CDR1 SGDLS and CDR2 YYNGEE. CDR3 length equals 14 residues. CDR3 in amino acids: CASSALQGLSEAFF. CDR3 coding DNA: TGTGCCAGCAGCGCCCTACAGGGGTTGAGTGAAGCTTTCTTT.

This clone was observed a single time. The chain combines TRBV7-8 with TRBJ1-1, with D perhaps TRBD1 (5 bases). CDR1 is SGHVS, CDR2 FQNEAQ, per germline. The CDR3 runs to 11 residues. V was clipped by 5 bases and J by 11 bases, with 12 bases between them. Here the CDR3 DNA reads TGTGCCAGCAGCCCAGGGTGGCAGGCTTTCTTT. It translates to CASSPGWQAFF. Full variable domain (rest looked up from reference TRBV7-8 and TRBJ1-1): GAGVSQSPRYKVAKRGQDVALRCDPISGHVSLFWYQQALGQGPEFLTYFQNEAQLDKSGLPSDRFFAERPEGSVSTLKIQRTQQEDSAVYLCASSPGWQAFFGQGTRLTVV.

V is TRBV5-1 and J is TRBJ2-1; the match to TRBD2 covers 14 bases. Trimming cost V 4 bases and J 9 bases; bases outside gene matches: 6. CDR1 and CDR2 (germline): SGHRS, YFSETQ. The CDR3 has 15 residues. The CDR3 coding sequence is TGCGCCAGCAGCCATGGACTAGCGGGAGGAATTGAGCAGTTCTTC. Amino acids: CASSHGLAGGIEQFF.

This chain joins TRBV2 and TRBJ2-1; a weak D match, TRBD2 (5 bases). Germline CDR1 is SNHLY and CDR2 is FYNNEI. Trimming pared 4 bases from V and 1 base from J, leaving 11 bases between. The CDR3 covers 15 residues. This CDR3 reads CASSVSGMSYNEQFF. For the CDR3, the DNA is TGTGCCAGCAGTGTAAGCGGAATGTCCTACAATGAGCAGTTCTTC.

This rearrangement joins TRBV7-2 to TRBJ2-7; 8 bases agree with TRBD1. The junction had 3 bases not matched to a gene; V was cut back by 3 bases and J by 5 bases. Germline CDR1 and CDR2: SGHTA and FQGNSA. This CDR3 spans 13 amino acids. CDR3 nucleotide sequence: TGTGCCAGCAGCTTCGAGACAGGGGACGAGCAGTACTTC. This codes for CASSFETGDEQYF. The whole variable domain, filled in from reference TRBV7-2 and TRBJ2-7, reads GAGVSQSPSNKVTEKGKDVELRCDPISGHTALYWYRQSLGQGLEFLIYFQGNSAPDKSGLPSDRFSAERTGGSVSTLTIQRTQQEDSAVYLCASSFETGDEQYFGPGTRLTVT.

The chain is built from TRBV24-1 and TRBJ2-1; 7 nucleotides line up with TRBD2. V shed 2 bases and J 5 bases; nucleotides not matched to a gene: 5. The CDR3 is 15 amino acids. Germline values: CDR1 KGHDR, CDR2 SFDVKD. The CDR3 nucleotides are TGTGCCACCAGTGATTCCGGGAGGTTCCACAATGAGCAGTTCTTC. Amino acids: CATSDSGRFHNEQFF.

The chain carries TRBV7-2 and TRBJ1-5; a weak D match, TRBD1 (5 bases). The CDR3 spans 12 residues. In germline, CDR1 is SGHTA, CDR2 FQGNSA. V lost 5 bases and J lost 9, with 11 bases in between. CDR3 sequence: CASSLQEGPQHF. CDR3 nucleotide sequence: TGTGCCAGCAGCCTACAGGAAGGGCCCCAGCATTTT.